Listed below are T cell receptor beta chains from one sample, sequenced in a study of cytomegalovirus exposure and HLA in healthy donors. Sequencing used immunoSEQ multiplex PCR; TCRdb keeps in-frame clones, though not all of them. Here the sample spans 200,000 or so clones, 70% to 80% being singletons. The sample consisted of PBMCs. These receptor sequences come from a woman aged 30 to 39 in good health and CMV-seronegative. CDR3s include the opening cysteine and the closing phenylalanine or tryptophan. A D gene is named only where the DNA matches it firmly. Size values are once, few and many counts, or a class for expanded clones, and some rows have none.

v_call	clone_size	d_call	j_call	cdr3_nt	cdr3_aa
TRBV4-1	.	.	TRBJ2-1	TGCGCCAGCAGCTATAGTGCAGGGGCCCCTACAAATGAGCAGTTCTTC	CASSYSAGAPTNEQFF
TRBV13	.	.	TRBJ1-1	TGTGCCAGCATTCGCCACAGTATTGGGAGATTGATGAACACTGAAGCTTTCTTT	CASIRHSIGRLMNTEAFF
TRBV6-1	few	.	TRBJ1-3	TGTGCCAGCAGTGAAAGGGGGAGCACCATATATTTT	CASSERGSTIYF
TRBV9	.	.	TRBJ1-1	TGTGCCAGCAGCCCACCCCTGACTGTAGCTTTCTTT	CASSPPLTVAFF
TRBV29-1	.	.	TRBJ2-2	TGCAGCGTTGAGAGCCAGGGGCCCACCGGGGAGCTGTTTTTT	CSVESQGPTGELFF
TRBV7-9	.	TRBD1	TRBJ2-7	TGTTCCAGCAGCTCCACGGACAGGGGGCCATCCTACGAGCAGTACTTC	CSSSSTDRGPSYEQYF
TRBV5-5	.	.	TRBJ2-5	TGTGCCAGCTTAAGTTCTATTAACAGGGAGACCCAGTACTTC	CASLSSINRETQYF
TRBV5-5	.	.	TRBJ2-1	TGTGCCAGCACACACGTCGTCAATGAGCAGTTCTTC	CASTHVVNEQFF
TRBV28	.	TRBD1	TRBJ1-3	TGTGCCAGCAGTTCCCTGGGACAGGGGGCCGTCTACACCATATATTTT	CASSSLGQGAVYTIYF
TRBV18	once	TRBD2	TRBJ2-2	TGTGCCAGCTCACCACCAACTAGCGGTGGCACCGGGGAGCTGTTTTTT	CASSPPTSGGTGELFF
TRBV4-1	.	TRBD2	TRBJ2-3	TGCGCCAGCAGCTCAGGGACTAGCGGAGGCACAGATACGCAGTATTTT	CASSSGTSGGTDTQYF
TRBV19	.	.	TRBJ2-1	TGTGCCAGTAGTGTCTCGGTTGTAATGTTCTTC	CASSVSVVMFF
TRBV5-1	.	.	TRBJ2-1	TGCGCCAGCAGCCAGGAGGGTGCCGACAATGAGCAGTTCTTC	CASSQEGADNEQFF
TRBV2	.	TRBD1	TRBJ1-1	TGTGCCAGCACCGACAGGGAGAACACTGAAGCTTTCTTT	CASTDRENTEAFF
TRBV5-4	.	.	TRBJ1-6	TGTGCCAGCAGGTCGACAGGCTTAAATTCACCCCTCCACTTT	CASRSTGLNSPLHF